This entry lists 30 T cell receptor beta chains sequenced from one sample in a study of preoperative IRX-2 immunotherapy in early breast cancer. Treatment meaning: preoperative locoregional IRX-2 cytokine immunotherapy. Generated by immunoSEQ multiplex PCR, the TCRdb table keeps only in-frame clones and is missing some. The profile shows around 25,000 clones, about 90% of them singletons. The material sequenced was tumor tissue, taken after IRX-2 immunotherapy. Receptors were obtained from a human donor with breast cancer.

The chain combines TRBV11-3 with TRBJ2-1; TRBD1 is a possible D gene (5 bases). Germline CDR1 and CDR2: SGHNT and YENEEA. V was trimmed by 5 bases and J by 1 base, leaving 12 bases between them. The CDR3 totals 15 residues. The chain's CDR3 is CASSPQGRSYNEQFF. CDR3 nucleotide sequence: TGTGCCAGCAGCCCCCAGGGCCGTTCCTACAATGAGCAGTTCTTC.

The chain is built from TRBV6-5 and TRBJ2-2; D ambiguous. Germline V CDR1 and CDR2: MNHEY, SVGAGI. CDR3 length: 14 amino acids. V gave up 7 bases and J gave up 5 bases, with 14 bases separating them. CDR3 DNA sequence: TGTGCCAGCACGAGATCCCCGAGGACCGGGGAGCTGTTTTTT. Its protein product is CASTRSPRTGELFF.

The chain is built from TRBV10-3 and TRBJ2-2; D remains ambiguous. There are 11 residues in the CDR3. The germline CDR1 and CDR2 sequences are ENHRY and SYGVKD. Trimming took off 6 bases at V and 5 bases at J, with 4 bases between the two ends. The CDR3 DNA reads as TGTGCCATCAGAGGGACCGGGGAGCTGTTTTTT. This sequence encodes CAIRGTGELFF.

The rearrangement links TRBV2 to TRBJ2-2; 7 bases fit TRBD1. Germline CDR1 is SNHLY and CDR2 is FYNNEI. J gave up 3 bases and V 8 bases, and 6 bases lay outside the gene matches. CDR3 length equals 14 residues. CDR3: CASRPGGYTGELFF. The CDR3, as DNA: TGTGCCAGCCGACCAGGGGGTTACACCGGGGAGCTGTTTTTT.

V usage is TRBV5-6 and J usage is TRBJ1-1; D might be TRBD1 (6 bases). This CDR3 is built from 14 residues. Germline V lookup: CDR1 SGHDT, CDR2 YYEEEE. Trimming stripped 2 bases from V and 2 bases from J, with 10 bases between. CDR3 nucleotides: TGTGCCAGCAGCTTTGGACAGACCAACACTGAAGCTTTCTTT. Protein sequence: CASSFGQTNTEAFF.

CDR3 residues: CASSIKTGGNQPQHF. The CDR3, as DNA: TGTGCCAGTAGTATTAAAACGGGAGGCAATCAGCCCCAGCATTTT. The V gene is TRBV19, the J gene TRBJ1-5; no firm D call. V lost 3 bases and J lost 2, with 11 bases in between. The CDR3 contains 15 residues. Germline loops: CDR1 LNHDA, CDR2 SQIVND (reference sequence).

This clone was recorded only once. The rearrangement links TRBV5-1 to TRBJ1-3, with D possibly TRBD1 on 6 matching bases. The CDR3 totals 14 residues. The V end lost 2 bases, the J end lost 5 bases, and 11 bases lay between the germline ends. Germline V gene lookup returns CDR1 SGHRS and CDR2 YFSETQ. The CDR3 DNA follows: TGCGCCAGCAGCTTCGTCGACAGGAGAAACACCATATATTTT. Translation gives CASSFVDRRNTIYF.

The chain has TRBV6-1 and TRBJ1-1; D is ambiguous. Trimming removed 6 bases at V and 3 bases at J, with 11 bases between. Germline V lookup: CDR1 MNHNS, CDR2 SASEGT. The CDR3 loop spans 13 amino acids. The CDR3 DNA reads as TGTGCCAGCAGCCGGGAGGGAGACACTGAAGCTTTCTTT. This gives the protein CASSREGDTEAFF.

The rearrangement uses TRBV7-9 and TRBJ2-5; D not certain. Germline CDR1 SEHNR, CDR2 FQNEAQ (reference sequence). This CDR3 has 11 amino acids. V was clipped by 5 bases and J by 1 base, with 2 bases between them. The CDR3 DNA reads TGTGCCAGCAGCCTCCAAGAGACCCAGTACTTC. Translating gives CASSLQETQYF.

CDR3 DNA sequence: TGTGCCAGCTCACTGTCGACGGATTTGAATGAAAAACTGTTTTTT. This encodes CASSLSTDLNEKLFF. J is TRBJ1-4 and V is TRBV18; no definite D call. Germline V gives CDR1 KGHSH, CDR2 LQKENI. CDR3 length: 15 residues. Trimming took off 4 bases at V and 5 bases at J, with 14 bases between the two ends.

V usage is TRBV6-6 and J usage is TRBJ2-2; D remains unclear. CDR3 size: 12 residues. Germline CDR1 MNHNY, CDR2 SVGAGI (reference sequence). The V end was cut by 4 bases, the J end by 4 bases, with 4 bases between. The CDR3 loop reads CASSLGTGELFF. The CDR3 nucleotides read TGTGCCAGCAGTTTAGGCACCGGGGAGCTGTTTTTT.

This rearrangement joins TRBV18 to TRBJ1-1; perhaps TRBD1 as D (5 bases). The ends were cut back, 8 bases at V and 0 bases at J, with 22 bases in the middle. CDR3 length: 17 residues. Germline V gene lookup returns CDR1 KGHSH and CDR2 LQKENI. The CDR3 DNA follows: TGTGCCAGCACCCCGAGTACCGGGACGGATATGAACACTGAAGCTTTCTTT. It is translated as CASTPSTGTDMNTEAFF. Filled out from reference TRBV18 and TRBJ1-1, the complete variable domain reads NAGVMQNPRHLVRRRGQEARLRCSPMKGHSHVYWYRQLPEEGLKFMVYLQKENIIDESGMPKERFSAEFPKEGPSILRIQQVVRGDSAAYFCASTPSTGTDMNTEAFFGQGTRLTVV.

This sequence joins TRBV7-8 and TRBJ1-1; TRBD1 might be the D (5 bases). Germline CDR1 is SGHVS and CDR2 is FQNEAQ. The germline V and J ends were trimmed by 1 base and 0 bases, with 9 bases remaining between them. This CDR3 has 15 amino acids. CDR3 amino acids: CASSLVPGLNTEAFF. The CDR3 region has the DNA TGTGCCAGCAGCTTAGTGCCGGGGCTGAACACTGAAGCTTTCTTT. Complete variable domain (other parts from reference TRBV7-8 and TRBJ1-1): GAGVSQSPRYKVAKRGQDVALRCDPISGHVSLFWYQQALGQGPEFLTYFQNEAQLDKSGLPSDRFFAERPEGSVSTLKIQRTQQEDSAVYLCASSLVPGLNTEAFFGQGTRLTVV.

The V and J genes are TRBV30 and TRBJ2-1; D may correspond to TRBD1 or TRBD2 (5 bases each). The germline V gene has CDR1 GTSNPN and CDR2 SVGIG (reference sequence). Trimming took 3 bases from V and 0 from J, leaving 12 bases between them. The CDR3 loop spans 15 amino acids. CDR3 sequence reads: CAWSGDVSSYNEQFF. The CDR3, as DNA: TGTGCCTGGAGCGGGGACGTGAGCTCCTACAATGAGCAGTTCTTC.

The chain is built from TRBV7-9 and TRBJ2-1; TRBD2 matches 11 bases. Trimming removed 5 bases from V and 7 bases from J; junction bases left unmatched: 10. The CDR3 has 16 amino acids. The germline V gene encodes CDR1 SEHNR and CDR2 FQNEAQ (reference sequence). CDR3 nucleotide sequence: TGTGCCAGCAGCCATGGGGGTGGACTAGCGGGTAATGAGCAGTTCTTC. Protein sequence: CASSHGGGLAGNEQFF.

The chain carries TRBV11-3 and TRBJ1-1, with TRBD1 as a possible D gene (6 bases). V lost 1 base to trimming and J lost 5 bases, with 8 bases between them. This CDR3 region has 13 residues. From germline, CDR1 is SGHNT and CDR2 YENEEA. The CDR3 DNA sequence: TGTGCCAGCAGCTTAGCGGGGGCAACTGAAGCTTTCTTT. Translating gives CASSLAGATEAFF.

The DNA of the CDR3 is TGTGCCAGCAGACTCAGCCAAGTACGGGAAAAACTGTTTTTT. This sequence encodes CASRLSQVREKLFF. The V and J genes are TRBV2 and TRBJ1-4, with unresolved D. The germline V gene encodes CDR1 SNHLY and CDR2 FYNNEI. This CDR3 has 14 residues. Trimming removed 6 bases at V and 8 bases at J, with 16 bases between.

The rearrangement links TRBV11-3 to TRBJ2-1, with D perhaps TRBD2 (6 bases). Looked up from germline, CDR1 is SGHNT and CDR2 is YENEEA. This CDR3 region has 16 residues. V was pared by 5 bases and J by 1 base, with 15 bases between. The DNA for the CDR3 is TGTGCCAGCAGCACGACGAGCGGGTGGTCCTACAATGAGCAGTTCTTC. It yields the protein CASSTTSGWSYNEQFF.

In this sample, this clone turned up a few times. The chain recombines TRBV6-4 with TRBJ2-2; unclear D gene. Deletions cut 4 bases from V and 4 bases from J, with 7 bases between. The CDR3 totals 13 residues. The germline V gene encodes CDR1 MRHNA and CDR2 SNTAGT. The CDR3 region has the DNA TGTGCCAGCAGTGCCTCATCCACCGGGGAGCTGTTTTTT. Protein sequence: CASSASSTGELFF.

The rearrangement uses TRBV6-6 and TRBJ2-3; D perhaps matches TRBD2 (7 bases). Per the germline V gene, CDR1 is MNHNY and CDR2 is SVGAGI (reference sequence). V gave up 4 bases and J gave up 3 bases, with 11 bases separating them. The CDR3 runs 14 residues. As DNA, the CDR3 is TGTGCCAGCAGTTGGGGGGGCAGGACAGATACGCAGTATTTT. It codes for CASSWGGRTDTQYF.

J is TRBJ2-7 and V is TRBV28; a possible D gene is TRBD2 (6 bases). CDR1 is MDHEN, CDR2 SYDVKM, per germline. V was cut by 6 bases and J by 7 bases, with 19 bases left in between. The CDR3 length is 14 residues. CDR3 amino acids: CASSSAGTPREQYV. CDR3 DNA: TGTGCCAGCAGCTCAGCTGGGACTCCAAGGGAGCAGTACGTC.

In this sample, this clone turned up once. The chain employs TRBV5-6 and TRBJ1-5, with D unclear. Germline CDR1 and CDR2: SGHDT and YYEEEE. V shed 4 bases and J shed 1 base, with 9 bases lying between them. The CDR3 extends over 14 amino acids. CDR3 sequence: CASSPRSSNQPQHF. The CDR3 DNA sequence: TGTGCCAGCAGCCCCAGAAGCAGCAATCAGCCCCAGCATTTT. Filled out from reference TRBV5-6 and TRBJ1-5, the complete variable domain reads DAGVTQSPTHLIKTRGQQVTLRCSPKSGHDTVSWYQQALGQGPQFIFQYYEEEERQRGNFPDRFSGHQFPNYSSELNVNALLLGDSALYLCASSPRSSNQPQHFGDGTRLSIL.

The sample holds one count of this clone. The chain links TRBV5-4 to TRBJ1-6, with D unclear. V was shortened by 2 bases and J by 3 bases, with 9 bases between the two germline ends. This CDR3 has 15 residues. CDR1 is SGHNT, CDR2 YYREEE, per germline (reference sequence). CDR3 protein: CASSFYSNYNSPLHF. CDR3 nucleotides: TGTGCCAGCAGCTTCTACTCTAACTATAATTCACCCCTCCACTTT. Combining the CDR3 with reference TRBV5-4 and TRBJ1-6 gives the whole variable domain ETGVTQSPTHLIKTRGQQVTLRCSSQSGHNTVSWYQQALGQGPQFIFQYYREEENGRGNFPPRFSGLQFPNYSSELNVNALELDDSALYLCASSFYSNYNSPLHFGNGTRLTVT.

This clone was recorded once. The J gene is TRBJ2-5, the V gene TRBV15; D is undetermined. The CDR3 has 14 amino acids. Germline lookup yields CDR1 LNHNV and CDR2 YYDKDF (reference sequence). The ends were cut back, 0 bases at V and 4 bases at J, with 9 bases in the middle. The CDR3 loop reads CATSRDGLRETQYF. The CDR3 nucleotides are TGTGCCACCAGCAGAGATGGGTTACGAGAGACCCAGTACTTC. The full variable domain, in which reference TRBV15 and TRBJ2-5 provide the parts outside the CDR3, is DAMVIQNPRYQVTQFGKPVTLSCSQTLNHNVMYWYQQKSSQAPKLLFHYYDKDFNNEADTPDNFQSRRPNTSFCFLDIRSPGLGDTAMYLCATSRDGLRETQYFGPGTRLLVL.

The V call is TRBV15, the J call TRBJ2-2; 7 positions agree with TRBD2. Germline CDR1 reads LNHNV; CDR2 reads YYDKDF (reference sequence). Germline trimming cut 0 bases from V and 7 bases from J; bases unmatched to any gene: 2. CDR3 length: 14 residues. CDR3 loop: CATSRDERGGELFF. The CDR3 DNA follows: TGTGCCACCAGCAGAGACGAGCGGGGCGGGGAGCTGTTTTTT.

A few counts support this clone. V is TRBV6-5 and J is TRBJ2-5; no reliable D call. The V gene lost 0 bases and the J gene lost 3 bases, with 8 bases spanning the gap. From germline, CDR1 is MNHEY and CDR2 SVGAGI. The CDR3 runs to 14 residues. The CDR3 nucleotides read TGTGCCAGCAGTTACTCGAGGTTTAAAGAGACCCAGTACTTC. It encodes CASSYSRFKETQYF.

This clone came up once. The chain is built from TRBV10-3 and TRBJ2-2; 7 bases match TRBD2. Trimming cost V 1 base and J 4 bases; bases outside gene matches: 3. The CDR3 has 15 amino acids. Germline V gives CDR1 ENHRY, CDR2 SYGVKD. CDR3 in DNA: TGTGCCATCAGTGAGTGGGAGGGGCTCACCGGGGAGCTGTTTTTT. Translation gives CAISEWEGLTGELFF.

The chain recombines TRBV6-1 with TRBJ1-5; unclear D gene. Per germline, CDR1 MNHNS and CDR2 SASEGT. Trimming cost V 3 bases and J 6 bases, with 12 bases left between them. This CDR3 has 14 residues. The chain's CDR3 is CASSDFYVGQPQHF. In nucleotides, the CDR3 is TGTGCCAGCAGTGACTTCTACGTGGGTCAGCCCCAGCATTTT.

J is TRBJ1-1 and V is TRBV11-3; possibly TRBD1 for D (5 bases). Deletions cut 5 bases from V and 0 bases from J, with 10 bases between. Germline values: CDR1 SGHNT, CDR2 YENEEA. This CDR3 spans 14 amino acids. The CDR3 region has the DNA TGTGCCAGCAGCCCGGGGGGGGTGAACACTGAAGCTTTCTTT. Its protein is CASSPGGVNTEAFF.

V usage is TRBV27 and J usage is TRBJ1-6; D is undetermined. Germline lookup yields CDR1 MNHEY and CDR2 SMNVEV (reference sequence). The CDR3 length is 15 residues. V dropped 3 bases and J dropped 8 bases, with 14 bases sitting between them. This CDR3 is CASSFAIVGDSPLHF. The DNA of the CDR3 is TGTGCCAGCAGTTTCGCTATCGTAGGAGATTCACCCCTCCACTTT.